A selection of T cell receptor beta chains follows, all from one sample in a study of blood T cell repertoires in COVID-19. Assay used: immunoSEQ multiplex PCR; TCRdb lists only in-frame clones, some missing. The table includes 120,000 or so clones, around 74% detected once. The sequenced sample was peripheral blood. These receptors all come from a man between 60 and 70 years old with acute or convalescent COVID-19. CDR3s include the opening cysteine and the closing phenylalanine or tryptophan. A D gene is named only where the DNA matches it firmly. The size of a clone is reported for some rows only, either as once, few or many, or as a class for expanded clones.

abundance,v_gene,j_gene,d_gene,CDR3aa,CDR3nt
NA,TRBV7-3,TRBJ2-1,NA,CASSFARGYEQFF,TGTGCCAGCAGCTTCGCCAGGGGCTATGAGCAGTTCTTC
NA,TRBV4-1,TRBJ2-1,TRBD2,CASSQGLTSGGYNEQFF,TGCGCCAGCAGCCAAGGGCTAACTAGCGGGGGATACAATGAGCAGTTCTTC
NA,TRBV2,TRBJ1-1,NA,CATKIELEAFF,TGTGCCACTAAAATCGAGCTTGAAGCTTTCTTT
once,TRBV11-2,TRBJ2-5,TRBD2,CASSLGGTILIQETQYF,TGTGCCAGCAGCTTAGGCGGGACTATACTAATCCAAGAGACCCAGTACTTC
few,TRBV5-1,TRBJ2-3,TRBD2,CATSSQAGYTDTQYF,TGCGCCACTTCATCCCAAGCGGGGTACACAGATACGCAGTATTTT
NA,TRBV27,TRBJ1-2,NA,CASSLSLGTGGYGYTF,TGTGCCAGCAGTTTATCGCTCGGGACGGGGGGCTATGGCTACACCTTC
NA,TRBV19,TRBJ2-1,TRBD1,CASRRRDRAFEQFF,TGTGCCAGTAGGAGGAGGGACAGGGCCTTTGAGCAGTTCTTC
NA,TRBV2,TRBJ1-5,NA,CASSDSRNNQPQHF,TGTGCCAGCAGTGACAGCAGGAACAATCAGCCCCAGCATTTT
NA,TRBV6-1,TRBJ2-1,TRBD2,CASSGRVAGSYNEQFF,TGTGCCAGCAGTGGGCGAGTAGCGGGCTCCTACAATGAGCAGTTCTTC
NA,TRBV19,TRBJ2-6,NA,CASSIQETGSGANVLTF,TGTGCCAGTAGTATCCAGGAAACTGGCTCTGGGGCCAACGTCCTGACTTTC